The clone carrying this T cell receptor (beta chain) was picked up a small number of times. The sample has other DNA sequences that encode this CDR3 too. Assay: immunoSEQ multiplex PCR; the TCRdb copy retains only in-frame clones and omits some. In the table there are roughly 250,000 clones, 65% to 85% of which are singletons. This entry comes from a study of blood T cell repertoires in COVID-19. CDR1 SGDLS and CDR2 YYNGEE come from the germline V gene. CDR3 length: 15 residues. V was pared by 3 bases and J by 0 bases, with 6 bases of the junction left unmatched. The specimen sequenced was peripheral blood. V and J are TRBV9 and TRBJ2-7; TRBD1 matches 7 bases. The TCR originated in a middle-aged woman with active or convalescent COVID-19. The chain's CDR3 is CASSAGQDSSYEQYF. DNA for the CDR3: TGTGCCAGCAGCGCTGGACAGGATAGCTCCTACGAGCAGTACTTC.